These 14 T cell receptor beta chains share one sample of origin, sequenced in a study of Graves' ophthalmopathy and Graves' hyperthyroidism. From RNA, the CDR3 regions of TCR beta chains were amplified and sequenced. Second-round multiplex PCR came after first-round RT-PCR with HTBI primers. In TCRdb, the multiplex PCR reads were re-called with MiXCR into one record per CDR3 protein. The profile covers roughly 500,000 distinct CDR3 sequences, with roughly an eighth appearing a single time and about a tenth taken by the ten largest. Sequencing was carried out using blood. These receptors all stem from a woman aged 30 to 39 with Graves' ophthalmopathy.

This clonotype was observed at least ten times. This chain connects TRBV6-5 to TRBJ1-5; D is unclear. Looked up from germline, CDR1 is MNHEY and CDR2 is SVGAGI. Deletions cut 0 bases from V and 4 bases from J, with 7 bases between. This CDR3 has 14 residues. The CDR3 sequence is CASSYSQDNQPQHF. CDR3 coding DNA: TGTGCCAGCAGTTACTCTCAGGATAATCAGCCCCAGCATTTT.

V gene TRBV30 combines with J gene TRBJ1-6, with D hard to call. The length of the CDR3 is 14 residues. Looked up from germline, CDR1 is GTSNPN and CDR2 is SVGIG (reference sequence). V was trimmed by 3 bases and J by 7 bases, leaving 13 bases between them. The CDR3 loop is CAWSKRNQNSPLHF. CDR3 nucleotide sequence: TGTGCCTGGAGCAAGAGAAATCAGAATTCACCCCTCCACTTT.

This clonotype was recorded many times. The chain recombines TRBV19 with TRBJ1-3, with a possible D match to TRBD1 (6 bases). Germline V gene lookup returns CDR1 LNHDA and CDR2 SQIVND (reference sequence). CDR3 length: 15 amino acids. Trimming took 7 bases from V and 3 from J, leaving 16 bases between them. As DNA, the CDR3 is TGTGCCAGTACCCTCGGGACATCTGTTGGAAACACCATATATTTT. Protein product: CASTLGTSVGNTIYF.

As to this clonotype: This may be a read error, as it is one base from a much larger clone. The gene calls are TRBV13 and TRBJ1-1; weak D call: TRBD1 (5 bases). CDR3 length: 15 amino acids. Germline V CDR1 and CDR2: PRHDT, FYEKMQ (reference sequence). V was trimmed by 8 bases and J by 1 base, leaving 17 bases between them. The DNA for the CDR3 is TGTGCCAGCGGGGCCCAGGGACGGCCGAACACTGAAGCTTTCTTT. Protein sequence: CASGAQGRPNTEAFF.

This clonotype was counted at least ten times. The chain has TRBV12-3 or TRBV12-4 and TRBJ2-7, with D perhaps matching TRBD2 (6 bases). The CDR3 spans 14 residues. Trimming pared 6 bases from V and 3 bases from J, leaving 15 bases between. CDR3 residues: CASSLGGALYEQYF. The DNA of the CDR3 is TGTGCCAGCAGCCTCGGAGGGGCGCTCTACGAGCAGTACTTC.

This clonotype was counted ten times or more. The chain links TRBV2 to TRBJ1-3; no clear D gene. Trimming removed 7 bases at V and 4 bases at J, with 11 bases between. The CDR3 runs 13 residues. Germline V lookup: CDR1 SNHLY, CDR2 FYNNEI. CDR3 protein: CASISRVGNTIYF. The DNA of the CDR3 is TGTGCCAGCATATCCCGGGTCGGAAACACCATATATTTT.

This clonotype was detected many times. J is TRBJ2-2 and V is TRBV7-2; the match to TRBD1 covers 7 bases. The CDR3 is 15 residues long. Trimming removed 6 bases from V and 5 bases from J; junction bases left unmatched: 9. CDR1 is SGHTA, CDR2 FQGNSA, per germline. The CDR3 here is CASSTTGRATGELFF. The CDR3 DNA reads TGTGCCAGCAGTACGACAGGGCGGGCGACCGGGGAGCTGTTTTTT.

This clonotype appeared a single time. V gene TRBV28 combines with J gene TRBJ2-5; no definite D call. Germline-derived CDR1 and CDR2 are MDHEN and SYDVKM. This CDR3 spans 13 amino acids. Trimming took 10 bases from V and 1 from J, leaving 13 bases between them. DNA for the CDR3: TGTGCCACCCGCCCCCCGAGCCAAGAGACCCAGTACTTC. Translated, it gives CATRPPSQETQYF.

This clonotype was recorded many times. This chain joins TRBV6-1 and TRBJ1-1; no clear D. Germline V gives CDR1 MNHNS, CDR2 SASEGT. The CDR3 totals 16 residues. The germline V and J ends were trimmed by 0 bases and 1 base, with 12 bases remaining between them. The DNA for the CDR3 is TGTGCCAGCAGTGAAGCATCTCGGTCTCCGAACACTGAAGCTTTCTTT. Protein product: CASSEASRSPNTEAFF.

The J gene is TRBJ2-7, the V gene TRBV7-9; 9 nucleotides align to TRBD2. This CDR3 is 15 amino acids long. J gave up 0 bases and V 5 bases, and 5 bases lay outside the gene matches. CDR1 is SEHNR and CDR2 is FQNEAQ in the germline V gene (reference sequence). The CDR3 bases are TGTGCCAGCAGCGATAGCGGGAGCCGCTCCTACGAGCAGTACTTC. Translated: CASSDSGSRSYEQYF.

This clonotype was counted many times. The V gene is TRBV28, the J gene TRBJ2-2, with D possibly being TRBD1 (5 bases). The CDR3 covers 16 residues. Trimming cost V 6 bases and J 4 bases, with 18 bases left between them. Germline CDR1 MDHEN, CDR2 SYDVKM. The CDR3 DNA is TGTGCCAGCAGCCGGGCAGGGTCCCTTGCCACCGGGGAGCTGTTTTTT. Protein product: CASSRAGSLATGELFF.

This clonotype was found many times. V gene TRBV6-5 combines with J gene TRBJ2-5, with 8 nucleotides matching TRBD2. The CDR3 runs to 16 residues. CDR1 is MNHEY and CDR2 is SVGAGI in the germline V gene. J gave up 3 bases and V 0 bases, and 6 bases lay outside the gene matches. The CDR3 DNA follows: TGTGCCAGCAGTTACTCTGCGGGGGGAGGCAAAGAGACCCAGTACTTC. This translates into CASSYSAGGGKETQYF.

The rearrangement uses TRBV28 and TRBJ2-2, with TRBD2 as a possible D gene (7 bases). CDR1 is MDHEN, CDR2 SYDVKM, per germline. There are 15 residues in the CDR3. The V and J ends lost 7 bases and 5 bases respectively, with 17 bases between them. Here the CDR3 DNA reads TGTGCCAGCATCACGGGGGGCCAAAAAACCGGGGAGCTGTTTTTT. Translated: CASITGGQKTGELFF.

The sample holds many counts of this clonotype. The CDR3 loop is CASSLARVPYEQYF. Written as DNA, the CDR3 is TGTGCCAGCAGCTTAGCCAGGGTACCCTACGAGCAGTACTTC. This chain joins TRBV7-9 and TRBJ2-7; tentatively, D is TRBD1 (5 bases). Trimming stripped 0 bases from V and 2 bases from J, with 8 bases between. Germline CDR1 and CDR2: SEHNR and FQNEAQ (reference sequence). CDR3 size: 14 residues.